A selection of T cell receptor beta chains follows, all from one sample in a study of regulatory T cells in long-lasting Graves disease. Via MiXCR, TCRdb re-called the multiplex PCR reads, giving one row per CDR3 protein. This table has roughly 500,000 distinct CDR3 sequences, approximately 22% appearing once. This material consisted of peripheral blood mononuclear cells (PBMCs), taken when the disease was refractory, from a patient treated with antithyroid drugs. The receptors derive from a female donor with Graves disease. Both conserved end residues are part of each CDR3. Each record gives: J gene, clone size, V gene, D gene, CDR3 protein, CDR3 DNA. A D gene is named only where the DNA matches it firmly. Size is omitted from some rows. Given values are once, few, many or a class for expanded clones.

J gene: TRBJ2-6
clone size: few
V gene: TRBV20-1
D gene: -
CDR3 protein: CSARDTQGGPSGANVLTF
CDR3 DNA: TGCAGTGCTAGAGATACCCAGGGTGGCCCCTCTGGGGCCAACGTCCTGACTTTC

J gene: TRBJ1-5
clone size: many
V gene: TRBV2
D gene: TRBD1
CDR3 protein: CASSWTGGGPQHF
CDR3 DNA: TGTGCCAGCAGTTGGACAGGGGGAGGGCCCCAGCATTTT

J gene: TRBJ2-2
clone size: -
V gene: TRBV7-2
D gene: TRBD2
CDR3 protein: CASSSTGGRPNTGELFF
CDR3 DNA: TGTGCCAGCAGTTCGACCGGGGGGAGGCCGAACACCGGGGAGCTGTTTTTT

J gene: TRBJ1-4
clone size: many
V gene: TRBV12-3/TRBV12-4
D gene: -
CDR3 protein: CASSLGLPGDEKLFF
CDR3 DNA: TGTGCCAGCAGTTTAGGTCTACCGGGGGATGAAAAACTGTTTTTT

J gene: TRBJ1-2
clone size: -
V gene: TRBV19
D gene: -
CDR3 protein: CASSNEGYGYTF
CDR3 DNA: TGTGCCAGTAGTAACGAAGGCTATGGCTACACCTTC

J gene: TRBJ1-5
clone size: -
V gene: TRBV18
D gene: -
CDR3 protein: CASSPAGEDQPQHF
CDR3 DNA: TGTGCCAGCTCACCAGCAGGGGAGGATCAGCCCCAGCATTTT

J gene: TRBJ1-5
clone size: -
V gene: TRBV19
D gene: -
CDR3 protein: CASSIPGEGNQPQHF
CDR3 DNA: TGTGCCAGTAGTATCCCTGGGGAGGGGAACCAGCCCCAGCATTTT

J gene: TRBJ1-4
clone size: many
V gene: TRBV12-3/TRBV12-4
D gene: TRBD1
CDR3 protein: CASSQQGVSNEKLFF
CDR3 DNA: TGTGCCAGCAGTCAACAGGGGGTCTCTAATGAAAAACTGTTTTTT

J gene: TRBJ2-5
clone size: many
V gene: TRBV28
D gene: -
CDR3 protein: CASSSDTQETQYF
CDR3 DNA: TGTGCCAGCAGTTCAGACACCCAAGAGACCCAGTACTTC

J gene: TRBJ2-5
clone size: -
V gene: TRBV7-2
D gene: TRBD1
CDR3 protein: CASSLDRAQETQYF
CDR3 DNA: TGTGCCAGCAGCCTCGACAGGGCCCAAGAGACCCAGTACTTC

J gene: TRBJ2-2
clone size: many
V gene: TRBV2
D gene: TRBD1
CDR3 protein: CASSDRGRVGELFF
CDR3 DNA: TGTGCCAGCAGCGACAGGGGCCGGGTCGGGGAGCTGTTTTTT

J gene: TRBJ2-3
clone size: -
V gene: TRBV7-9
D gene: -
CDR3 protein: CASSTRMDTQYF
CDR3 DNA: TGTGCCAGCAGCACCAGGATGGATACGCAGTATTTT

J gene: TRBJ2-7
clone size: few
V gene: TRBV9
D gene: -
CDR3 protein: CASSPGIGGTYEQYF
CDR3 DNA: TGTGCCAGCAGTCCGGGCATCGGGGGAACCTACGAGCAGTACTTC

J gene: TRBJ2-5
clone size: -
V gene: TRBV12-5
D gene: -
CDR3 protein: CASGLVLGVAGAYQETQYF
CDR3 DNA: TGTGCTAGTGGTTTGGTACTGGGGGTGGCAGGGGCCTACCAAGAGACCCAGTACTTC

J gene: TRBJ2-2
clone size: few
V gene: TRBV7-9
D gene: -
CDR3 protein: CASSSRGGGTGELFF
CDR3 DNA: TGTGCCAGCAGCTCCCGCGGGGGCGGGACCGGGGAGCTGTTTTTT

J gene: TRBJ1-6
clone size: few
V gene: TRBV5-1
D gene: -
CDR3 protein: CASSLEGGTNSPLHF
CDR3 DNA: TGCGCCAGCAGCTTGGAGGGCGGAACCAATTCACCCCTCCACTTT

J gene: TRBJ2-7
clone size: many
V gene: TRBV28
D gene: TRBD2
CDR3 protein: CASSSLAGNYEQYF
CDR3 DNA: TGTGCCAGCAGTTCCTTAGCGGGGAACTACGAGCAGTACTTC